This is a list of T cell receptor beta chains from one sample in a study of tumor-infiltrating lymphocytes in localized non-small cell lung cancer. Measured with immunoSEQ multiplex PCR; TCRdb has only the in-frame clones, and not every one. The sample carries 15,000 to 20,000 clones, more than 60% recorded once. Sequences were obtained from lung tumor tissue. Receptor source: a human donor with non-small cell lung cancer. Each CDR3 is given with its conserved first and last residue. A D gene is named only where the DNA matches it firmly. Not every row has a clone size; where given, it reads once, few, many or a size class.

j_call d_call v_call clone_size cdr3_aa cdr3_nt
TRBJ2-3 . TRBV23-1 . CASSQSGGATDTQYF TGCGCCAGCAGTCAATCGGGCGGGGCCACAGATACGCAGTATTTT
TRBJ1-6 . TRBV30 . CAWGGTGSNSPLHF TGTGCCTGGGGCGGAACAGGTTCTAATTCACCCCTCCACTTT
TRBJ1-4 . TRBV30 . CAWSPGVATNEKLFF TGTGCCTGGAGTCCAGGGGTTGCAACTAATGAAAAACTGTTTTTT
TRBJ2-1 . TRBV5-1 . CASSFTGNPNNEQFF TGCGCCAGCAGCTTTACGGGAAACCCTAACAATGAGCAGTTCTTC
TRBJ2-1 TRBD1 TRBV7-6 . CASSLRQGGDNEQFF TGTGCCAGCAGCTTACGACAGGGTGGAGACAATGAGCAGTTCTTC
TRBJ1-6 TRBD1 TRBV30 . CAWWGTGDHSPLHF TGTGCCTGGTGGGGGACAGGGGATCATTCACCCCTCCACTTT
TRBJ2-7 TRBD2 TRBV9 few CASSVAPTSGRGEQYF TGTGCCAGCAGCGTAGCCCCGACTAGCGGGAGAGGCGAGCAGTACTTC
TRBJ2-7 TRBD1 TRBV9 . CASSLTTGTGVYEQYF TGTGCCAGCAGCCTAACGACCGGGACAGGGGTGTACGAGCAGTACTTC
TRBJ2-7 TRBD1 TRBV7-2 once CASSTRTGGYEQYF TGTGCCAGCAGCACCCGGACAGGGGGCTACGAGCAGTACTTC
TRBJ2-7 TRBD1 TRBV5-1 . CASSLGTGGQYF TGCGCCAGCAGCCTAGGGACAGGCGGGCAGTACTTC